These 4 T cell receptor beta chains originate from one sample sequenced in a study of T cell responses to AZD1222 COVID-19 vaccine. Sequencing was performed with immunoSEQ multiplex PCR; in TCRdb, only in-frame clones are kept and a portion is missing. The table lists approximately 150,000 clones, approximately 90% of them singletons, with 4% to 4.5% in the top ten. The source was peripheral blood, collected 28 days after the second AZD1222 dose. These TCRs come from an adult who received the AZD1222 COVID-19 vaccine.

V is TRBV3-1 (or the pseudogene TRBV3-2) and J is TRBJ1-2, with D possibly matching TRBD1 (6 bases). The V end lost 3 bases, the J end lost 6 bases, and 8 bases lay between the germline ends. The CDR3 extends over 12 amino acids. The germline V gene encodes CDR1 LGHDT and CDR2 YNNKEL (reference sequence). CDR3 protein: CASSQGADGYTF. CDR3 bases: TGTGCCAGCAGCCAGGGGGCGGATGGCTACACCTTC.

J is TRBJ2-7 and V is TRBV27, with D tentatively TRBD2 (6 bases). Trimming removed 0 bases from V and 6 bases from J, with 15 bases in between. The CDR3 is 15 residues long. From germline, CDR1 is MNHEY and CDR2 SMNVEV (reference sequence). The CDR3: CASSLSGGNLREQYF. CDR3 nucleotides: TGTGCCAGCAGTTTATCAGGAGGGAATCTTCGCGAGCAGTACTTC.

This chain links TRBV4-3 with TRBJ2-3; 9 bases map to TRBD1. CDR1 and CDR2 (germline): LGHNA, YSLEER. V gave up 0 bases and J gave up 0 bases; unmatched junction bases: 10. The CDR3 sequence is 19 residues long. The chain's CDR3 is CASSQDPYSGTGSTDTQYF. CDR3 sequence (DNA): TGCGCCAGCAGCCAAGATCCCTACTCCGGGACAGGGAGCACAGATACGCAGTATTTT.

The CDR3 nucleotides read TGTGCCAGCAGTTACTCCGGGGGCTTCCCAGAAAGGCGGCCCCAGCATTTT. It specifies CASSYSGGFPERRPQHF. The chain links TRBV6-2 or TRBV6-3 to TRBJ1-5; a possible D gene is TRBD1 (6 bases). Germline loops: CDR1 MNHEY, CDR2 SVGEGT. Trimming left V 0 bases short and J 9 bases short, with 21 bases between. The CDR3 has 17 residues.